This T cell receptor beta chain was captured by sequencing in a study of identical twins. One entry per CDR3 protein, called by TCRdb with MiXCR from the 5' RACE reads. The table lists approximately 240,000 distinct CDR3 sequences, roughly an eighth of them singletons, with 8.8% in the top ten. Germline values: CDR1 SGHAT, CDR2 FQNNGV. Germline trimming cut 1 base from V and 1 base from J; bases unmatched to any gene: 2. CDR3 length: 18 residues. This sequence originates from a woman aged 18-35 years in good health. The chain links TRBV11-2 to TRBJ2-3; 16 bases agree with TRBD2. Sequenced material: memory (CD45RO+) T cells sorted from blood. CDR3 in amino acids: CASSLGGLAGGGTDTQYF. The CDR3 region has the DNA TGTGCCAGCAGCTTAGGGGGACTAGCGGGAGGGGGCACAGATACGCAGTATTTT. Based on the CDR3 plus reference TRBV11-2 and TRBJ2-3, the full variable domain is EAGVAQSPRYKIIEKRQSVAFWCNPISGHATLYWYQQILGQGPKLLIQFQNNGVVDDSQLPKDRFSAERLKGVDSTLKIQPAKLEDSAVYLCASSLGGLAGGGTDTQYFGPGTRLTVL.